Presented here are 24 T cell receptor beta chains from one specimen sequenced in a study of blood T cell repertoires in COVID-19. The table came from immunoSEQ multiplex PCR; TCRdb's copy has only in-frame clones and leaves some out. Seen here are 250,000 or so clones, less than 90% observed once, and the top ten hold 6.2%. Source material: peripheral blood. These receptors came from a man aged 55 to 69 with acute or convalescent COVID-19.

The V and J genes are TRBV7-9 and TRBJ2-3; a possible D gene is TRBD1 (6 bases). Germline CDR1 is SEHNR and CDR2 is FQNEAQ (reference sequence). Trimming removed 5 bases at V and 1 base at J, with 13 bases between. This CDR3 is 15 amino acids long. The CDR3 reads CASSPDRTGTDTQYF. For the CDR3, the DNA is TGTGCCAGCAGCCCCGACAGGACGGGCACAGATACGCAGTATTTT.

The rearrangement joins TRBV5-6 to TRBJ1-1; no definite D call. The ends were cut back, 2 bases at V and 1 base at J, with 9 bases in the middle. Germline lookup yields CDR1 SGHDT and CDR2 YYEEEE. The CDR3 is made up of 14 amino acids. The CDR3 loop reads CASSFGLRNTEAFF. The CDR3 DNA is TGTGCCAGCAGCTTTGGACTGAGGAACACTGAAGCTTTCTTT.

The rearrangement joins TRBV14 to TRBJ1-5, with a possible D match to TRBD1 (6 bases). The CDR3 length is 15 residues. Germline V gene sequence: CDR1 SGHDN, CDR2 FVKESK. Trimming pared 1 base from V and 3 bases from J, leaving 10 bases between. The CDR3 DNA reads TGTGCCAGCAGCCAAGGGCAGGGGCTCAATCAGCCCCAGCATTTT. Its protein product is CASSQGQGLNQPQHF.

CDR3 in amino acids: CAISDRGRSSYEQYF. CDR3 in DNA: TGTGCCATCAGTGATCGTGGAAGGAGCTCCTACGAGCAGTACTTC. The chain links TRBV10-3 to TRBJ2-7, with unresolved D. The CDR3 is 15 amino acids. Deletions cut 3 bases from V and 0 bases from J, with 12 bases between. Germline V gives CDR1 ENHRY, CDR2 SYGVKD.

The chain is built from TRBV9 and TRBJ1-2; tentatively, D is TRBD1 (6 bases). CDR1 is SGDLS, CDR2 YYNGEE, per germline. The length of the CDR3 is 14 residues. V was clipped by 4 bases and J by 13 bases, with 23 bases between them. The CDR3 DNA sequence: TGTGCCAGCAGCCCCAGGGGCACAGGGACGACTTTCACCTTC. The encoded protein is CASSPRGTGTTFTF.

About this clone: Other DNA sequences in this specimen translate into the identical CDR3. The V call is TRBV7-9, the J call TRBJ1-1; no reliable D call. The V end lost 3 bases, the J end lost 5 bases, and 7 bases lay between the germline ends. This CDR3 contains 12 residues. Germline CDR1 reads SEHNR; CDR2 reads FQNEAQ (reference sequence). The CDR3: CASSFSGTEAFF. The CDR3 DNA follows: TGTGCCAGCAGCTTTTCGGGTACTGAAGCTTTCTTT. Drawing the rest from reference TRBV7-9 and TRBJ1-1, the complete variable domain is DTGVSQNPRHKITKRGQNVTFRCDPISEHNRLYWYRQTLGQGPEFLTYFQNEAQLEKSRLLSDRFSAERPKGSFSTLEIQRTEQGDSAMYLCASSFSGTEAFFGQGTRLTVV.

The chain recombines TRBV18 with TRBJ1-1, with 8 positions matching TRBD1. Germline values: CDR1 KGHSH, CDR2 LQKENI. The CDR3 extends over 15 amino acids. The V segment lost 2 bases and the J segment 0 bases; nucleotides outside the gene matches: 2. The CDR3 bases are TGTGCCAGCTCACCAACGACAGGGGTGAACACTGAAGCTTTCTTT. Translated, it gives CASSPTTGVNTEAFF.

The chain has TRBV7-8 and TRBJ2-1; the match to TRBD2 covers 9 bases. The CDR3 runs to 15 residues. Germline assignment: CDR1 SGHVS and CDR2 FQNEAQ. V lost 6 bases to trimming and J lost 8 bases; unmatched junction nucleotides: 11. The CDR3 here is CASRRSGTSSDEQFF. The CDR3 DNA sequence: TGTGCCAGCAGACGATCAGGGACTAGCAGCGATGAGCAGTTCTTC.

The chain joins TRBV30 to TRBJ1-3; D gene unclear. Germline CDR1 and CDR2: GTSNPN and SVGIG (reference sequence). CDR3 length: 13 amino acids. The V end was cut by 4 bases, the J end by 5 bases, with 12 bases between. CDR3 sequence reads: CAWTSTVRNTIYF. The CDR3 DNA reads as TGTGCCTGGACCTCAACTGTTAGAAACACCATATATTTT.

The CDR3 reads CASSQDRGVYGYTF. CDR3 DNA sequence: TGTGCCAGCAGCCAAGACCGCGGGGTCTATGGCTACACCTTC. The chain links TRBV14 to TRBJ1-2; no definite D call. Germline V gene data show CDR1 as SGHDN and CDR2 as FVKESK. Trimming took 0 bases from V and 4 from J, leaving 9 bases between them. This CDR3 region has 14 residues.

CDR3 in DNA: TGTGCCAGCAGCCTAACAGGGGCGCGGGTTAACACTGAAGCTTTCTTT. Translating gives CASSLTGARVNTEAFF. This chain links TRBV11-3 with TRBJ1-1, with TRBD1 matching over 7 bases. V shed 5 bases, J shed 2 bases, and the junction held 11 bases outside the gene matches. Germline V lookup: CDR1 SGHNT, CDR2 YENEEA. The CDR3 contains 16 residues.

V gene TRBV19 combines with J gene TRBJ2-1; unclear D gene. The CDR3 runs 13 residues. Germline values: CDR1 LNHDA, CDR2 SQIVND (reference sequence). V shed 2 bases and J shed 5 bases, with 7 bases lying between them. The CDR3 DNA reads TGTGCCAGTAGTATAACAGAAAACAATGAGCAGTTCTTC. Amino acids: CASSITENNEQFF.

This clone showed up just once. This same CDR3 is encoded by further DNA sequences in the sample. V is TRBV5-1 and J is TRBJ2-7; 8 bases are a match to TRBD1. In germline, CDR1 is SGHRS, CDR2 YFSETQ. V was clipped by 2 bases and J by 2 bases; unmatched bases: 3. This CDR3 is 14 amino acids long. CDR3 loop: CASSLDRGPYEQYF. CDR3 nucleotide sequence: TGCGCCAGCAGCTTAGACAGGGGACCCTACGAGCAGTACTTC.

This clone turned up a few times. The chain employs TRBV7-3 and TRBJ2-7; D is possibly TRBD1 (5 bases). Germline CDR1 reads SGHTA; CDR2 reads FQGTGA. The CDR3 has 14 residues. Trimming pared 2 bases from V and 4 bases from J, leaving 12 bases between. CDR3 sequence reads: CASSLDSGAYEQYF. CDR3 DNA sequence: TGTGCCAGCAGCTTAGATAGTGGGGCTTACGAGCAGTACTTC.

The chain couples TRBV27 to TRBJ2-2; 10 nucleotides align to TRBD1. The germline gives CDR1 MNHEY, CDR2 SMNVEV (reference sequence). This CDR3 region has 18 residues. Unmatched junction bases numbered 14, after V lost 5 bases and J lost 5 bases. The CDR3 loop is CASSPGTGDAVWTGELFF. The CDR3 coding sequence is TGTGCCAGCAGTCCGGGGACAGGGGATGCTGTGTGGACCGGGGAGCTGTTTTTT.

This chain connects TRBV19 to TRBJ2-1, with no clear D. Germline CDR1 is LNHDA and CDR2 is SQIVND (reference sequence). This CDR3 contains 13 residues. Trimming left V 3 bases short and J 4 bases short, with 7 bases between. The CDR3 loop reads CASSMVRYNEQFF. In DNA form, the CDR3 reads TGTGCCAGTAGTATGGTTAGATACAATGAGCAGTTCTTC.

The V and J genes are TRBV9 and TRBJ2-7; 8 nucleotides agree with TRBD2. V lost 4 bases to trimming and J lost 4 bases; unmatched junction nucleotides: 16. Germline CDR1 reads SGDLS; CDR2 reads YYNGEE. This CDR3 spans 17 amino acids. CDR3 nucleotide sequence: TGTGCCAGCAGCCCCAGTAGCGGGATTTACTGGGGTTACGAGCAGTACTTC. This sequence encodes CASSPSSGIYWGYEQYF.

The chain has TRBV6-8 and TRBJ2-7, with D possibly being TRBD2 (5 bases). The CDR3 has 14 residues. Trimming shortened V by 6 bases and J by 0 bases, and 12 bases separated the two germline ends. Germline-derived CDR1 and CDR2 are MNHGY and SAAAGT. CDR3 protein: CASSSLANSYEQYF. CDR3 DNA: TGTGCCAGCAGCTCTTTAGCGAACTCCTACGAGCAGTACTTC.

The J gene is TRBJ2-3, the V gene TRBV6-2 or TRBV6-3; the match to TRBD2 covers 11 bases. Germline CDR1 reads MNHEY; CDR2 reads SVGEGT. This CDR3 is built from 15 residues. J gave up 6 bases and V 4 bases, and 6 bases lay outside the gene matches. CDR3: CASSFSSGRWDTQYF. The DNA of the CDR3 is TGTGCCAGCAGTTTCTCTAGCGGGAGGTGGGATACGCAGTATTTT.

The chain uses TRBV4-3 and TRBJ2-7; weak D call: TRBD2 (5 bases). CDR1 and CDR2 from the germline V gene are LGHNA and YSLEER. V was shortened by 4 bases and J by 3 bases, with 16 bases between the two germline ends. CDR3 length: 15 amino acids. CDR3 in DNA: TGCGCCAGCAGCCGGGGAGCCCGAGTGGGCTACGAGCAGTACTTC. Translated, it gives CASSRGARVGYEQYF.

The CDR3 region has the DNA TGTGCCATCAGTCCGGACGGACAAAGTGGGCCCCAGCATTTT. Amino acid sequence: CAISPDGQSGPQHF. The rearrangement uses TRBV10-3 and TRBJ1-5, with a possible D match to TRBD1 (5 bases). Germline V lookup: CDR1 ENHRY, CDR2 SYGVKD. V lost 5 bases and J 9 bases, leaving 17 bases between the germline ends. The CDR3 runs 14 residues.

DNA for the CDR3: TGTGCCAGCAGTTACAGGGAGGGGGTCGTCGAGCAGTACTTC. Translated, it gives CASSYREGVVEQYF. The V gene is TRBV6-5, the J gene TRBJ2-7; D might be TRBD2 (7 bases). Trimming removed 2 bases at V and 6 bases at J, with 14 bases between. The CDR3 spans 14 residues. Per germline, CDR1 MNHEY and CDR2 SVGAGI.

The V and J genes are TRBV5-1 and TRBJ1-5; D unresolved. V was shortened by 0 bases and J by 2 bases, with 9 bases between the two germline ends. The CDR3 consists of 15 residues. CDR1 and CDR2 (germline): SGHRS, YFSETQ. The CDR3 DNA reads as TGCGCCAGCAGCTTGGAGGTCGGAGGCAATCAGCCCCAGCATTTT. Its protein product is CASSLEVGGNQPQHF.

The chain has TRBV3-1 (or the pseudogene TRBV3-2) and TRBJ2-7, with 8 bases that match TRBD2. Germline CDR1 reads LGHDT; CDR2 reads YNNKEL (reference sequence). The CDR3 consists of 15 residues. V shed 4 bases, J shed 4 bases, and the junction held 9 bases outside the gene matches. DNA for the CDR3: TGTGCCAGCAGCCGCCAAGCGGGAGTGGGTTACGAGCAGTACTTC. It translates to CASSRQAGVGYEQYF.